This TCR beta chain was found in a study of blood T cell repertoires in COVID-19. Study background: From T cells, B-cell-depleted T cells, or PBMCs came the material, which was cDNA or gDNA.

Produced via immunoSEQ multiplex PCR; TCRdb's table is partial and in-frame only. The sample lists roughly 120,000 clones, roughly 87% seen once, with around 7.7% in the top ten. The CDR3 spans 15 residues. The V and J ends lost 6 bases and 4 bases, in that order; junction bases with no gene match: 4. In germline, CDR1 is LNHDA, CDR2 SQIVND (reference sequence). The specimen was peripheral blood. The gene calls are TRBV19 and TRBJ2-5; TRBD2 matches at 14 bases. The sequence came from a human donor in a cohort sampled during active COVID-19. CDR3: CASSLGTSGRETQYF. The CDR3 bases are TGTGCCAGTAGCCTAGGGACTAGCGGGAGAGAGACCCAGTACTTC.